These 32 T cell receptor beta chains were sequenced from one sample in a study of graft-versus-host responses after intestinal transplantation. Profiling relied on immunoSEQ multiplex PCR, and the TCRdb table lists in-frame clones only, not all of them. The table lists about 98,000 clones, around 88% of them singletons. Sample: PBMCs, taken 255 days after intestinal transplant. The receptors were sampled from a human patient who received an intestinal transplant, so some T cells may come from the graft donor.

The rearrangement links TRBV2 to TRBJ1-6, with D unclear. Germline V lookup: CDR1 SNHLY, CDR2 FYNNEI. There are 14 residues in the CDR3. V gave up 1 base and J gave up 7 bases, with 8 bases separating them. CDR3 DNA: TGTGCCAGCAGTGAAGACAGCGGAAATTCACCCCTCCACTTT. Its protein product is CASSEDSGNSPLHF.

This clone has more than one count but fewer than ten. The CDR3 DNA is TGTGCCAGCAGCTTGATGCGCAGGGAAGGAGCAGAGCAGTACTTC. The encoded protein is CASSLMRREGAEQYF. V is TRBV5-5 and J is TRBJ2-7; perhaps TRBD1 as D (5 bases). V was pared by 1 base and J by 7 bases, with 18 bases between. The CDR3 is 15 amino acids. Germline V lookup: CDR1 SGHKS, CDR2 YYEKEE (reference sequence).

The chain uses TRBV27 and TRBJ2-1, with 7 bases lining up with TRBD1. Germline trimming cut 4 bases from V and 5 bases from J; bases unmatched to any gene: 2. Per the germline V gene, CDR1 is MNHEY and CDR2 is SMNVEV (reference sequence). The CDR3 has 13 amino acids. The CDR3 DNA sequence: TGTGCCAGCAGTTGGGACAGAGACAATGAGCAGTTCTTC. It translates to CASSWDRDNEQFF.

Here the CDR3 reads CASSLEGYPDTQYF. CDR3 sequence (DNA): TGTGCCAGCAGCTTAGAGGGTTATCCAGATACGCAGTATTTT. The rearrangement joins TRBV7-8 to TRBJ2-3; no reliable D call. Germline lookup yields CDR1 SGHVS and CDR2 FQNEAQ. V lost 1 base, J lost 4 bases, and 9 bases lay in between. The CDR3 has 14 residues.

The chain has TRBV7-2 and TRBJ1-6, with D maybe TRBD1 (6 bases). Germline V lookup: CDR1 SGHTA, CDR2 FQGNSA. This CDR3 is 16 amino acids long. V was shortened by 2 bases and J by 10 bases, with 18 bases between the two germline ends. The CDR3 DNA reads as TGTGCCAGCAGCTTAACGGGACACATAGGGAGGTCACCCCTCCACTTT. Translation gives CASSLTGHIGRSPLHF.

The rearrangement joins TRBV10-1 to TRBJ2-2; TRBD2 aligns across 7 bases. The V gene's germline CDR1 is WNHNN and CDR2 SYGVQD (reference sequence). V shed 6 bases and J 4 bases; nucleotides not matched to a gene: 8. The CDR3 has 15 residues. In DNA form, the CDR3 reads TGCGCCAGCAGCCGTGGACTAGGAGGCACCGGGGAGCTGTTTTTT. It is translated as CASSRGLGGTGELFF.

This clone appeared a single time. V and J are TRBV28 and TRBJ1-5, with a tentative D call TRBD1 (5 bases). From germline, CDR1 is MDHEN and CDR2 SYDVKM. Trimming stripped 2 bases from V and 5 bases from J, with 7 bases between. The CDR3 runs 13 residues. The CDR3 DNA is TGTGCCAGCAGTTTAGCGGGGGATCAGCCCCAGCATTTT. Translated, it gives CASSLAGDQPQHF.

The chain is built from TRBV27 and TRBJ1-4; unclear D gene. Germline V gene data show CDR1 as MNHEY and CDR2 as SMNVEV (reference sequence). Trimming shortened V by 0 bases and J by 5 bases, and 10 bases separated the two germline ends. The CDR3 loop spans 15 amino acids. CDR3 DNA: TGTGCCAGCAGTTTATCGTTTTCCCGGAATGAAAAACTGTTTTTT. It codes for CASSLSFSRNEKLFF.

The DNA of the CDR3 is TGCGCCAGCAATAGAACTTCTGGAAACACCATATATTTT. Translation gives CASNRTSGNTIYF. The rearrangement uses TRBV5-1 and TRBJ1-3; D gene ambiguous. The CDR3 extends over 13 amino acids. The germline V gene encodes CDR1 SGHRS and CDR2 YFSETQ. V was shortened by 6 bases and J by 1 base, with 8 bases between the two germline ends.

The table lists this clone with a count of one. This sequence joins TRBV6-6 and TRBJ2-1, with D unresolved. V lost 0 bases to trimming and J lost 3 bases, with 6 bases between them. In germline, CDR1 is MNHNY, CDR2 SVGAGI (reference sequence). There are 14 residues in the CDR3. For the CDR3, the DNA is TGTGCCAGCAGTTACTCGAGGAACTACAATGAGCAGTTCTTC. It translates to CASSYSRNYNEQFF.

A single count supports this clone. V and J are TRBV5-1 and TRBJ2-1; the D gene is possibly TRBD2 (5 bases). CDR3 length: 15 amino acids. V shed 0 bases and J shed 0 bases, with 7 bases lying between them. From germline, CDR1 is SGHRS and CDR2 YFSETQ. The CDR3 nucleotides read TGCGCCAGCAGCTTGGCGGGGAGCTCCTACAATGAGCAGTTCTTC. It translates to CASSLAGSSYNEQFF.

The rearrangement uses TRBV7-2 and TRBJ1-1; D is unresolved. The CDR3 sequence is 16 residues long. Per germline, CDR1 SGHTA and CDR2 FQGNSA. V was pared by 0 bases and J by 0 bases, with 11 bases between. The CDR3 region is CASSLAKPELNTEAFF. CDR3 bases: TGTGCCAGCAGCTTAGCAAAACCAGAGCTGAACACTGAAGCTTTCTTT.

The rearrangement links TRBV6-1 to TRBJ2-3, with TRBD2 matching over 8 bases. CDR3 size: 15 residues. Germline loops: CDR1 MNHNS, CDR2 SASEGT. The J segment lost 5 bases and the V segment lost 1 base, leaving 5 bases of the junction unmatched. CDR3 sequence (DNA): TGTGCCAGCAGTGAAGTCGGGGGGGTCAGAGATACGCAGTATTTT. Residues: CASSEVGGVRDTQYF.

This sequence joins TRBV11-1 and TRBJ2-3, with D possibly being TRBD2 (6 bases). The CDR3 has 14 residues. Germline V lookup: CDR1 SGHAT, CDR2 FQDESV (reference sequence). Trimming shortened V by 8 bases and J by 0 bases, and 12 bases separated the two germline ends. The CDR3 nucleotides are TGTGCCAGCGGCGCGGGGTCTAGCACAGATACGCAGTATTTT. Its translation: CASGAGSSTDTQYF.

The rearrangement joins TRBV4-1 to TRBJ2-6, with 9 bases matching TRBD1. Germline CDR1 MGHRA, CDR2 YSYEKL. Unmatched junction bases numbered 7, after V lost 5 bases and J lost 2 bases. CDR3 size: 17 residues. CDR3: CASSSYRGLTGANVLTF. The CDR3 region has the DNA TGCGCCAGCAGCTCCTACAGGGGGCTCACTGGGGCCAACGTCCTGACTTTC.

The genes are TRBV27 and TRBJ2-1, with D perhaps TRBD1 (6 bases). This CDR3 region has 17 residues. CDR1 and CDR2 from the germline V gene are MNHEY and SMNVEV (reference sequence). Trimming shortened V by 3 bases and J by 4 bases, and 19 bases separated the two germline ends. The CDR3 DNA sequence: TGTGCCAGCAGTTTCCTCGGTTTGGCCAGGGGTTACAATGAGCAGTTCTTC. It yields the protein CASSFLGLARGYNEQFF.

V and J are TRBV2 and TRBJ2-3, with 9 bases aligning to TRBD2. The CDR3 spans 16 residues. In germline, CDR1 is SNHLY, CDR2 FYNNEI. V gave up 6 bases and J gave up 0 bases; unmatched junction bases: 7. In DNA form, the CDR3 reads TGTGCCAGCAGCCCCCTAGCGGGGCCGAGCACAGATACGCAGTATTTT. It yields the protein CASSPLAGPSTDTQYF. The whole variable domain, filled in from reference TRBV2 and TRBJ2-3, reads EPEVTQTPSHQVTQMGQEVILRCVPISNHLYFYWYRQILGQKVEFLVSFYNNEISEKSEIFDDQFSVERPDGSNFTLKIRSTKLEDSAMYFCASSPLAGPSTDTQYFGPGTRLTVL.

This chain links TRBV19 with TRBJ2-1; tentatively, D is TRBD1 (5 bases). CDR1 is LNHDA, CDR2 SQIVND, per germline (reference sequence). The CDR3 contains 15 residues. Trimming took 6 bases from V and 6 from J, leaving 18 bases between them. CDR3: CASRAAGYGSNEQFF. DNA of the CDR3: TGTGCCAGTAGAGCCGCAGGGTACGGCTCCAATGAGCAGTTCTTC.

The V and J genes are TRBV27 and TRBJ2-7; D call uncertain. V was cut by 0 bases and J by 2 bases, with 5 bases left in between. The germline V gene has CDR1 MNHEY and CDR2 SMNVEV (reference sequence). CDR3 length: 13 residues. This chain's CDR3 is CASSLSRAYEQYF. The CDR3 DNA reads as TGTGCCAGCAGTTTATCGCGCGCCTACGAGCAGTACTTC.

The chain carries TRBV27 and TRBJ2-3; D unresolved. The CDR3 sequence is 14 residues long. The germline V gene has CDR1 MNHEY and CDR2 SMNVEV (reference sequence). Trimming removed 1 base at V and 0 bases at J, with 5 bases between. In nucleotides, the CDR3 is TGTGCCAGCAGTTTATATGGGAGCACAGATACGCAGTATTTT. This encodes CASSLYGSTDTQYF.

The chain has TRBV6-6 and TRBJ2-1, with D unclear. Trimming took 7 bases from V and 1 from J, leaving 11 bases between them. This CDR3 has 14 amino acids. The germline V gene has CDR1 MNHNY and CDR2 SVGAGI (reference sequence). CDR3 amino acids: CASTASLSYNEQFF. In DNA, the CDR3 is TGTGCCAGCACCGCGTCACTATCCTACAATGAGCAGTTCTTC.

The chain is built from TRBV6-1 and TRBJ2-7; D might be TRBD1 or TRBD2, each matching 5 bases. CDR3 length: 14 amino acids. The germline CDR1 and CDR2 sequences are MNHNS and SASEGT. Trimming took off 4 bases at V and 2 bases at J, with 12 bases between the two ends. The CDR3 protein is CASSGDGTTYEQYF. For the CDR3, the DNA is TGTGCCAGCAGTGGGGACGGAACAACCTACGAGCAGTACTTC.

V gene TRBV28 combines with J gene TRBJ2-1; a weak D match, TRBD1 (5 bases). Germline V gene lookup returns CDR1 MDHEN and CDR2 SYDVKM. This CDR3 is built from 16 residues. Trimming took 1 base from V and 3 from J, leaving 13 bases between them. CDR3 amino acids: CASSLYLGPFYNEQFF. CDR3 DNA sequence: TGTGCCAGCAGTTTATATCTGGGGCCATTCTACAATGAGCAGTTCTTC.

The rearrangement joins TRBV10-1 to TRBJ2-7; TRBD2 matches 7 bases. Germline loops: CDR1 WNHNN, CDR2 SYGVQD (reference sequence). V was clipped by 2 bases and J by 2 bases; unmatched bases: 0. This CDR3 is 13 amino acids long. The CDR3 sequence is CASSEGGAYEQYF. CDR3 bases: TGCGCCAGCAGTGAGGGGGGGGCCTACGAGCAGTACTTC.

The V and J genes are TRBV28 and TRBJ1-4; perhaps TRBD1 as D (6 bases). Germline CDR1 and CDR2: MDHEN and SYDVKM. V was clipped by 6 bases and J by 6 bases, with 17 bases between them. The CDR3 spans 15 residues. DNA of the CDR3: TGTGCCAGCAGAACCCACGGGGAGGGGGATGAAAAACTGTTTTTT. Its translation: CASRTHGEGDEKLFF.

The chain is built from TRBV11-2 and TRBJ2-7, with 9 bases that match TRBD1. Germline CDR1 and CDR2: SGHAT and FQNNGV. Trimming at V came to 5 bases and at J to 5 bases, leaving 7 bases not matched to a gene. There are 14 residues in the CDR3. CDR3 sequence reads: CASSNSGTGHEQYF. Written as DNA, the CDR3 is TGTGCCAGCAGCAATTCCGGGACAGGGCACGAGCAGTACTTC.

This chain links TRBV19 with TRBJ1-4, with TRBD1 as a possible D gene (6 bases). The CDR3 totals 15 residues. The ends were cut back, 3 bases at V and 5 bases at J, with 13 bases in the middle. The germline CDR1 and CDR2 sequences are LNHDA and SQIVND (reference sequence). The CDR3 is CASSILGAKNEKLFF. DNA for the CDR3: TGTGCCAGTAGTATCTTGGGGGCGAAGAATGAAAAACTGTTTTTT.

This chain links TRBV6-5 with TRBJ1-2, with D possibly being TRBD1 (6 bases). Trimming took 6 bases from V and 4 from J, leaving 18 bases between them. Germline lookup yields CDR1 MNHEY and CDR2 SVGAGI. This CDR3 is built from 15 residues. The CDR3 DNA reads TGTGCCAGCAGCAACGGGGGGGCGAGGGGCTATGGCTACACCTTC. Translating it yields CASSNGGARGYGYTF.

In DNA, the CDR3 is TGTGCCAGCAGCGTAGCGGGGGGACAAGAGACCCAGTACTTC. Translated, it gives CASSVAGGQETQYF. V is TRBV9 and J is TRBJ2-5; 7 bases agree with TRBD2. Germline trimming cut 0 bases from V and 2 bases from J; bases unmatched to any gene: 1. Germline V lookup: CDR1 SGDLS, CDR2 YYNGEE. This CDR3 contains 14 residues.

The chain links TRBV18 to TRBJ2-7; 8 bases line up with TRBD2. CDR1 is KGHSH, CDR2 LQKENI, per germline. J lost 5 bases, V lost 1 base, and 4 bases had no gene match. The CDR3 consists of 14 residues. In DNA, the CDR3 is TGTGCCAGCTCACCACTAGCGGGGTTTAACGAGCAGTACGTC. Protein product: CASSPLAGFNEQYV.

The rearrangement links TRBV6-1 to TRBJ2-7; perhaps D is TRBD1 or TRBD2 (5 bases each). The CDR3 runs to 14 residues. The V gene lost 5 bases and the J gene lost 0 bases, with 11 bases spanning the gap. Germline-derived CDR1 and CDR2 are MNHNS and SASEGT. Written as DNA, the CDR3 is TGTGCCAGCAGTCCCGGGACCCACTCCTACGAGCAGTACGTC. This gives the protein CASSPGTHSYEQYV.

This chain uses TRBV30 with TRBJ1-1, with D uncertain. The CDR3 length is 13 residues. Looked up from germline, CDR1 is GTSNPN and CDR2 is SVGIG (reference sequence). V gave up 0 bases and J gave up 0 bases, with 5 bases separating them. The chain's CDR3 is CAWSVQMNTEAFF. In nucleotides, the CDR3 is TGTGCCTGGAGTGTACAGATGAACACTGAAGCTTTCTTT.